This entry lists 14 T cell receptor beta chains sequenced from one sample in a study of T cell repertoires in cytomegalovirus infection. These receptors have no identified antigens. TCRdb used MiXCR to reprocess the reads, holding one entry per CDR3 protein. The sample has fewer than 900,000 distinct CDR3 sequences; almost 30% are singletons. The material sequenced was cultured CD8+ T cells from PBMCs, taken from culture after CMV antigen stimulation. All receptors come from a human donor in good health (CMV status not recorded). Some clones in this sample may be carry-over from other donors' samples.

Many counts were recorded for this clonotype. One end of the junction fails to match germline, which may point to a read error. The chain combines TRBV5-1 with TRBJ2-3; 8 bases map to TRBD1. Looked up from germline, CDR1 is SGHRS and CDR2 is YFSETQ. CDR3 length: 15 amino acids. The CDR3 region has the DNA TGTGCCAGCAGTTTAGGACAGGGTACCACAGATACGCAGTATTTT. Protein sequence: CASSLGQGTTDTQYF.

The CDR3 reads CASSLNTGSEQYV. As DNA, the CDR3 is TGTGCCAGCAGCTTGAATACGGGAAGCGAGCAGTACGTC. This chain connects TRBV5-5 to TRBJ2-7, with D possibly being TRBD2 (5 bases). V lost 1 base to trimming and J lost 6 bases, with 11 bases between them. The germline V gene has CDR1 SGHKS and CDR2 YYEKEE (reference sequence). The CDR3 length is 13 residues.

The count of this clonotype is one. The junction does not match germline at one end; this may be a read error. The rearrangement joins TRBV6-1 to TRBJ1-2; 7 positions agree with TRBD1. The CDR3 runs 17 residues. The germline V gene encodes CDR1 MNHNS and CDR2 SASEGT. DNA of the CDR3: TGTGCCAGCAGTCCAAGCCGGACAGGCGGGGTTAACTATGGCTACATCTTC. The encoded protein is CASSPSRTGGVNYGYIF.

V usage is TRBV2 and J usage is TRBJ2-3, with 12 nucleotides matching TRBD2. The CDR3 loop spans 16 amino acids. The V and J ends lost 10 bases and 6 bases, in that order; junction bases with no gene match: 14. The germline V gene encodes CDR1 SNHLY and CDR2 FYNNEI. CDR3 amino acids: CATIFKGLAGFDTQYF. The CDR3 region has the DNA TGTGCCACTATATTCAAGGGACTAGCGGGTTTCGATACGCAGTATTTT. Combining the CDR3 with reference TRBV2 and TRBJ2-3 gives the whole variable domain EPEVTQTPSHQVTQMGQEVILRCVPISNHLYFYWYRQILGQKVEFLVSFYNNEISEKSEIFDDQFSVERPDGSNFTLKIRSTKLEDSAMYFCATIFKGLAGFDTQYFGPGTRLTVL.

This clonotype showed up just a few times. This rearrangement joins TRBV7-2 to TRBJ1-1, with D perhaps matching TRBD1 (6 bases). V lost 4 bases, J lost 2 bases, and 11 bases lay in between. Germline loops: CDR1 SGHTA, CDR2 FQGNSA. The CDR3 extends over 14 amino acids. Here the CDR3 reads CASSSWDTNTEAFF. The CDR3 bases are TGTGCCAGCAGCTCATGGGACACTAACACTGAAGCTTTCTTT.

V and J are TRBV4-1 and TRBJ2-1, with 13 nucleotides matching TRBD2. J lost 6 bases, V lost 4 bases, and 9 bases had no gene match. The CDR3 contains 17 residues. Per germline, CDR1 MGHRA and CDR2 YSYEKL. Here the CDR3 reads CASSRLAGGSPTNEQFF. As DNA, the CDR3 is TGCGCCAGCAGCCGACTAGCGGGGGGCTCTCCAACCAATGAGCAGTTCTTC.

CDR3 protein: CASSLAWDITDTQYF. The CDR3 region has the DNA TGTGCCAGCAGCTTAGCGTGGGACATTACAGATACGCAGTATTTT. The gene calls are TRBV7-6 and TRBJ2-3; tentatively, D is TRBD1 (6 bases). The CDR3 consists of 15 residues. CDR1 is SGHVS, CDR2 FNYEAQ, per germline. Trimming removed 0 bases at V and 3 bases at J, with 10 bases between.

V and J are TRBV7-6 and TRBJ1-4; 7 bases fit TRBD1. With 6 bases clipped from V and 4 bases from J, the junction kept 8 bases outside the gene matches. CDR1 and CDR2 from the germline V gene are SGHVS and FNYEAQ. The CDR3 is made up of 15 amino acids. The CDR3 coding sequence is TGTGCCAGCAGGGGCCAGGGGGGGCTTAATGAAAAACTGTTTTTT. Encoded protein: CASRGQGGLNEKLFF.

The rearrangement joins TRBV19 to TRBJ1-1; 11 bases match TRBD1. The junction had 6 bases not matched to a gene; V was cut back by 3 bases and J by 6 bases. The CDR3 length is 15 residues. The germline CDR1 and CDR2 sequences are LNHDA and SQIVND (reference sequence). The CDR3 DNA reads as TGTGCCAGTAGTATCCACGGACAGGGGGCCGCTGAAGCTTTCTTT. It translates to CASSIHGQGAAEAFF.

This clonotype appeared a few times. The rearrangement uses TRBV28 and TRBJ1-3; tentative D call: TRBD1 (5 bases). This CDR3 has 18 residues. The germline V gene has CDR1 MDHEN and CDR2 SYDVKM. Deletions cut 6 bases from V and 0 bases from J, with 21 bases between. In DNA form, the CDR3 reads TGTGCCAGCAGGACCGGGACTCATTCCTCCAGCTCTGGAAACACCATATATTTT. Translation gives CASRTGTHSSSSGNTIYF.

This clonotype showed up many times. CDR3 loop: CSVRTGGNNSPLHF. The CDR3 DNA sequence: TGCAGCGTCAGGACCGGCGGGAATAATTCACCCCTCCACTTT. V gene TRBV29-1 combines with J gene TRBJ1-6, with no clear D. The length of the CDR3 is 14 residues. The ends were cut back, 6 bases at V and 5 bases at J, with 14 bases in the middle. Per the germline V gene, CDR1 is SQVTM and CDR2 is ANQGSEA.

This clonotype was found many times. This chain connects TRBV27 to TRBJ2-5, with TRBD1 identical over 7 bases. Trimming took 8 bases from V and 2 from J; bases not matched to a gene: 8. The CDR3 spans 14 residues. CDR1 is MNHEY, CDR2 SMNVEV, per germline (reference sequence). Here the CDR3 reads CASRPTGRQETQYF. CDR3 nucleotide sequence: TGTGCCAGCCGACCGACAGGGCGTCAAGAGACCCAGTACTTC.

The chain is built from TRBV2 and TRBJ2-1; no clear D gene. Trimming left V 7 bases short and J 3 bases short, with 10 bases between. The CDR3 runs to 13 residues. CDR1 is SNHLY, CDR2 FYNNEI, per germline. CDR3 region: CASISRIYNEQFF. The CDR3 DNA follows: TGTGCCAGCATTAGCAGAATCTACAATGAGCAGTTCTTC.

CDR3 in DNA: TGTGCCAGCAGTCCCTCGGTGGGACGATCCTACGAGCAGTACGTC. It yields the protein CASSPSVGRSYEQYV. The chain couples TRBV27 to TRBJ2-7; D is possibly TRBD1 or TRBD2 (5 bases each). This CDR3 is built from 15 residues. The V end was cut by 5 bases, the J end by 1 base, with 15 bases between. Looked up from germline, CDR1 is MNHEY and CDR2 is SMNVEV (reference sequence).